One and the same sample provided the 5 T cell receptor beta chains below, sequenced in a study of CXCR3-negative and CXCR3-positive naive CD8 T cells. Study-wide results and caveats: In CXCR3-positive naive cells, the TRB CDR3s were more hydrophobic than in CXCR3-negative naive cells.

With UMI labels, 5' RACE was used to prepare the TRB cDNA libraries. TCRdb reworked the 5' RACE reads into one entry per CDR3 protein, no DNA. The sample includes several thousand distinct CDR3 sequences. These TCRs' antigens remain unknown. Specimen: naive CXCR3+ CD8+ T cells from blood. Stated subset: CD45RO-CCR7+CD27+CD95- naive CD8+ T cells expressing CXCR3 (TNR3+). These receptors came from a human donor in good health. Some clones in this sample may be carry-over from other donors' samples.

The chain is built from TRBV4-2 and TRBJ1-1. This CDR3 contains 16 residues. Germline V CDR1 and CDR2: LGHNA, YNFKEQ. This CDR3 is CASSQDSEGRGAEAFF.

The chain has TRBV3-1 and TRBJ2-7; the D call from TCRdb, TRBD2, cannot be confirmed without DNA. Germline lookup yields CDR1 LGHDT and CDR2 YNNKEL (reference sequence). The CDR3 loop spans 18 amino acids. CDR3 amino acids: CASSQDFWTSGSSYEQYF.

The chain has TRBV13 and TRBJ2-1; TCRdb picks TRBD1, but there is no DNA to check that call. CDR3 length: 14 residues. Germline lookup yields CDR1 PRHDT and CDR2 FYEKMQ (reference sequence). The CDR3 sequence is CASSHRDRKDEQFF.

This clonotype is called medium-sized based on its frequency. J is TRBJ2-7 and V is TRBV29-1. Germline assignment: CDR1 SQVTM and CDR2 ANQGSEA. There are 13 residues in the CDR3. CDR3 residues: CSVESGATYEQYF.

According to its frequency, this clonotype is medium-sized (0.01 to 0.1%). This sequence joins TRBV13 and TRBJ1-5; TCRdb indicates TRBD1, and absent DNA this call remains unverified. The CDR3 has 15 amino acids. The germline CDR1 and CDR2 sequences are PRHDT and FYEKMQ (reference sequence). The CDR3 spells CASSLGQGANQPQHF.